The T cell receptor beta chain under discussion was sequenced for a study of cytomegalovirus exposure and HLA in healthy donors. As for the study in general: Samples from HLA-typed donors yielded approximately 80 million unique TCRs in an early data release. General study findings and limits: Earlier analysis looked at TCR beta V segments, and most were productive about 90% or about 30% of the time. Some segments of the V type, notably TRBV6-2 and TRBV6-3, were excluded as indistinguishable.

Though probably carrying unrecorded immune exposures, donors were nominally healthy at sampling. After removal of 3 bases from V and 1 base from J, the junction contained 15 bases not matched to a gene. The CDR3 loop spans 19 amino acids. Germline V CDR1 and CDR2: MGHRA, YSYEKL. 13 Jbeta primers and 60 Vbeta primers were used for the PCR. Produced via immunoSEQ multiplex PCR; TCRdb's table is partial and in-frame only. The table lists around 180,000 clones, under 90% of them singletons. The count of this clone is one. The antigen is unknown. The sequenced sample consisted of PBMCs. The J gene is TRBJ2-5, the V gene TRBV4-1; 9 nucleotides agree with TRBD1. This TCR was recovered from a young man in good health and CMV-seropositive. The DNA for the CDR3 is TGCGCCAGCAGCCAGAGGACAGGGGTGAGAACCCCATTCCAAGAGACCCAGTACTTC. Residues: CASSQRTGVRTPFQETQYF.